The clone carrying this T cell receptor (beta chain) was seen a handful of times. This sample was included in a study of CD8+ T cells in alopecia areata. Described treatment: oral pan-JAK inhibitor, 5-10 mg twice daily. Sequencing relied on a cDNA template that was reverse transcribed from extracted RNA. Produced via immunoSEQ multiplex PCR; TCRdb's table is partial and in-frame only. The profile covers hundreds of thousands of clones, with 55% to 70% appearing a single time and around 1.8% taken by the ten largest. The V gene lost 5 bases and the J gene lost 6 bases, with 15 bases spanning the gap. This CDR3 has 14 amino acids. CDR1 SEHNR and CDR2 FQNEAQ come from the germline V gene (reference sequence).

The sequence came from a human donor with alopecia areata. This specimen consisted of CD4+ T cells sorted from blood, obtained at week 24, from a patient treated with tofacitinib. This sequence joins TRBV7-9 and TRBJ2-3; tentatively, D is TRBD1 (5 bases). Here the CDR3 reads CASSAKSKGDTQYF. As DNA, the CDR3 is TGTGCCAGCAGCGCTAAATCGAAGGGGGATACGCAGTATTTT.